Below, 21 T cell receptor beta chains from the same sample are listed, as sequenced in a study of T cells in Graves' hyperthyroidism and ophthalmopathy (dated by TCRdb to between 2018 and 2020). Library preparation employed multiplex PCR. Instrument used: Illumina HiSeq 2000. The TCR beta CDR3 regions were amplified from RNA transcripts. A first-round RT-PCR of the TCR CDR3 used the HTBI primer set with the Qiagen OneStep RT-PCR kit. TCRdb reworked the public reads: Q25 trimming with fastp, MiXCR clone assembly, productive beta chains retained. Every entry covers one CDR3 protein and lists the most common genes and DNA from its rows. Counted in this sample were 270,000 or so distinct CDR3 sequences; 13% to 15% of them appeared once. The ten largest clones take up more than 30% of the sample. The sequenced sample was blood. Receptors originate from a woman between 50 and 59 years old with Graves' hyperthyroidism that later progressed to Graves' ophthalmopathy.

This clonotype was seen at least ten times. V is TRBV5-1 and J is TRBJ2-7; the D is unclear. V dropped 4 bases and J dropped 2 bases, with 13 bases sitting between them. The germline CDR1 and CDR2 sequences are SGHRS and YFSETQ. The CDR3 runs to 14 residues. The CDR3 sequence is CASSHDMVTYEQYF. The DNA for the CDR3 is TGCGCCAGCAGCCATGACATGGTTACCTACGAGCAGTACTTC.

This clonotype was recorded at least ten times. This chain uses TRBV28 with TRBJ2-7, with unresolved D. The CDR3 contains 15 residues. From germline, CDR1 is MDHEN and CDR2 SYDVKM. V shed 3 bases and J shed 4 bases, with 16 bases lying between them. DNA of the CDR3: TGTGCCAGCAGTTTTGACGGGCGAGGTCGGTACGAGCAGTACTTC. Its protein product is CASSFDGRGRYEQYF.

This clonotype occurred many times. The chain recombines TRBV7-9 with TRBJ2-3, with D possibly TRBD1 on 6 matching bases. Per germline, CDR1 SEHNR and CDR2 FQNEAQ (reference sequence). This CDR3 is built from 13 residues. Trimming cost V 4 bases and J 4 bases, with 9 bases left between them. Written as DNA, the CDR3 is TGTGCCAGCAGCTCCACAGGGTCAGATACGCAGTATTTT. Translated, it gives CASSSTGSDTQYF. The full variable domain, its missing parts supplied by reference TRBV7-9 and TRBJ2-3, is DTGVSQNPRHKITKRGQNVTFRCDPISEHNRLYWYRQTLGQGPEFLTYFQNEAQLEKSRLLSDRFSAERPKGSFSTLEIQRTEQGDSAMYLCASSSTGSDTQYFGPGTRLTVL.

This clonotype was counted ten times or more. V and J are TRBV27 and TRBJ2-7; possible D gene TRBD2, 5 bases. Germline V gene data show CDR1 as MNHEY and CDR2 as SMNVEV (reference sequence). Trimming cost V 4 bases and J 4 bases, with 23 bases left between them. This CDR3 contains 17 residues. CDR3 DNA: TGTGCCAGCAGTTCCGCGGGTAGGACGAATACGGGGTACGAGCAGTACTTC. As protein: CASSSAGRTNTGYEQYF.

This clonotype was recorded many times. The chain couples TRBV3-1 to TRBJ2-5; D is unclear. Germline loops: CDR1 LGHDT, CDR2 YNNKEL (reference sequence). Trimming shortened V by 4 bases and J by 5 bases, and 8 bases separated the two germline ends. CDR3 length: 12 residues. CDR3: CASSRRRETQYF. CDR3 coding DNA: TGTGCCAGCAGCCGAAGAAGGGAGACCCAGTACTTC.

In DNA, the CDR3 is TGTGCCAGCTACGCCTTCGGGATTGGAAACACCATATATTTT. Translated, it gives CASYAFGIGNTIYF. The V gene is TRBV6-1, the J gene TRBJ1-3; D unclear. CDR1 and CDR2 from the germline V gene are MNHNS and SASEGT. CDR3 length: 14 amino acids. The germline V and J ends were trimmed by 8 bases and 3 bases, with 14 bases remaining between them.

This clonotype was seen more than once but under ten times. The CDR3 bases are TGTGCCAGCAGCTTGCGGAGGGGTTCAGCGGACATTCAGTACTTC. This translates into CASSLRRGSADIQYF. The rearrangement joins TRBV5-8 to TRBJ2-4; D is perhaps TRBD2 (6 bases). Germline V gene lookup returns CDR1 SGHTS and CDR2 YDEGEE. V was cut by 1 base and J by 8 bases, with 16 bases left in between. This CDR3 region has 15 residues.

This clonotype has just a few counts. The chain links TRBV19 to TRBJ2-5; possibly TRBD1 for D (6 bases). From germline, CDR1 is LNHDA and CDR2 SQIVND (reference sequence). This CDR3 spans 12 amino acids. Deletions cut 6 bases from V and 5 bases from J, with 10 bases between. In DNA, the CDR3 is TGTGCCAGTAGGACAAGGGGGGAGACCCAGTACTTC. Encoded protein: CASRTRGETQYF.

This clonotype was counted at least ten times. This rearrangement joins TRBV5-1 to TRBJ2-2; TRBD2 matches 8 bases. Germline values: CDR1 SGHRS, CDR2 YFSETQ. V dropped 5 bases and J dropped 5; count of bases not matched to a gene: 8. The CDR3 is made up of 15 amino acids. The chain's CDR3 is CASSTGTSGTGELFF. CDR3 coding DNA: TGCGCCAGCAGTACCGGGACTAGTGGAACCGGGGAGCTGTTTTTT.

Ten or more counts support this clonotype. The chain carries TRBV2 and TRBJ2-2, with D hard to call. The V gene's germline CDR1 is SNHLY and CDR2 FYNNEI. The ends were cut back, 7 bases at V and 6 bases at J, with 15 bases in the middle. This CDR3 is 14 amino acids long. The CDR3 DNA sequence: TGTGCCAGCACCAGGCAGGTTGGATCCGGGGAGCTGTTTTTT. This translates into CASTRQVGSGELFF.

The V gene is TRBV6-1, the J gene TRBJ2-3, with 12 bases fitting TRBD2. Looked up from germline, CDR1 is MNHNS and CDR2 is SASEGT. The CDR3 is made up of 17 amino acids. The V segment lost 6 bases and the J segment 5 bases; nucleotides outside the gene matches: 12. The CDR3 is CASRTLRLAGVEDTQYF. The CDR3 DNA is TGTGCCAGCAGGACCCTCCGACTAGCGGGAGTGGAAGATACGCAGTATTTT.

As to this clonotype: A read error may explain this, as a much larger clone is one base away. The chain joins TRBV5-6 to TRBJ2-7, with D unresolved. The germline V gene encodes CDR1 SGHDT and CDR2 YYEEEE. Deletions cut 0 bases from V and 3 bases from J, with 7 bases between. This CDR3 region has 13 residues. The CDR3 DNA reads TGTGCCAGCAGCTTGGCGTCAGTCTACGAGCAGTACTTC. Amino acid sequence: CASSLASVYEQYF.

The genes are TRBV29-1 and TRBJ2-2; 12 bases are shared with TRBD2. This CDR3 region has 15 residues. Looked up from germline, CDR1 is SQVTM and CDR2 is ANQGSEA. With V trimmed by 6 bases and J by 5 bases, 7 bases remained unmatched. This CDR3 reads CSVLGLAGNTGELFF. The CDR3 nucleotides are TGCAGCGTCCTAGGACTAGCGGGAAATACCGGGGAGCTGTTTTTT.

At least ten counts were recorded for this clonotype. The rearrangement links TRBV18 to TRBJ2-1, with D maybe TRBD2 (5 bases). Germline CDR1 reads KGHSH; CDR2 reads LQKENI. There are 15 residues in the CDR3. Between the trimmed V and J ends, which lost 3 bases and 7 bases, there was a span of 16 bases. The CDR3 DNA reads as TGTGCCAGCTCACCTCGGGGAACCCTGGGGAATGAGCAGTTCTTC. It encodes CASSPRGTLGNEQFF.

The chain links TRBV28 to TRBJ2-7, with 8 bases matching TRBD2. This CDR3 is 12 amino acids long. V was clipped by 4 bases and J by 6 bases; unmatched bases: 2. Germline V lookup: CDR1 MDHEN, CDR2 SYDVKM. CDR3 sequence: CASSSGGGEQYF. The CDR3 DNA is TGTGCCAGCAGTTCGGGAGGGGGCGAGCAGTACTTC.

Ten or more counts support this clonotype. The chain combines TRBV7-3 with TRBJ1-2, with unresolved D. CDR3 length equals 17 residues. Trimming stripped 1 base from V and 3 bases from J, with 18 bases between. CDR1 is SGHTA and CDR2 is FQGTGA in the germline V gene. This CDR3 is CASSLSPGSMGDYGYTF. DNA for the CDR3: TGTGCCAGCAGCTTAAGCCCGGGCTCCATGGGAGACTATGGCTACACCTTC.

This clonotype appeared many times. The J gene is TRBJ2-1, the V gene TRBV2; D not certain. Trimming shortened V by 3 bases and J by 6 bases, and 9 bases separated the two germline ends. CDR3 length: 13 residues. CDR1 SNHLY and CDR2 FYNNEI come from the germline V gene. CDR3 DNA sequence: TGTGCCAGCAGTGATGAGGCCGGCAATGAGCAGTTCTTC. Its protein is CASSDEAGNEQFF.

The table lists this clonotype with a few counts. V is TRBV3-1 and J is TRBJ2-1, with TRBD2 identical over 7 bases. V shed 0 bases and J 9 bases; nucleotides not matched to a gene: 8. This CDR3 is 15 amino acids long. Germline values: CDR1 LGHDT, CDR2 YNNKEL (reference sequence). The CDR3 reads CASSQEVGGPVEQFF. The CDR3 DNA is TGTGCCAGCAGCCAAGAGGTGGGAGGGCCGGTTGAGCAGTTCTTC.

There are many counts of this clonotype. The V and J genes are TRBV29-1 and TRBJ1-1; a weak D match, TRBD1 (5 bases). Germline-derived CDR1 and CDR2 are SQVTM and ANQGSEA. CDR3 length: 13 amino acids. Trimming stripped 4 bases from V and 2 bases from J, with 11 bases between. The CDR3, as DNA: TGCAGCGTTGCAGGGCGGGGTAACACTGAAGCTTTCTTT. Protein sequence: CSVAGRGNTEAFF.

Many counts were recorded for this clonotype. The chain joins TRBV20-1 to TRBJ2-5, with 7 bases aligning to TRBD2. There are 13 residues in the CDR3. The germline gives CDR1 DFQATT, CDR2 SNEGSKA (reference sequence). With 5 bases clipped from V and 2 bases from J, the junction kept 5 bases outside the gene matches. The CDR3 loop reads CSAYGGVQETQYF. The CDR3 region has the DNA TGCAGTGCTTATGGGGGGGTACAAGAGACCCAGTACTTC.

This clonotype was picked up many times. This rearrangement joins TRBV5-1 to TRBJ2-2, with 7 bases that match TRBD1. This CDR3 spans 16 amino acids. The V and J ends lost 3 bases and 2 bases, in that order; junction bases with no gene match: 7. Germline loops: CDR1 SGHRS, CDR2 YFSETQ. The CDR3 sequence is CASSSEGAHNTGELFF. CDR3 nucleotide sequence: TGCGCCAGCAGCTCCGAGGGGGCCCATAACACCGGGGAGCTGTTTTTT.